This T cell receptor (beta chain) originates from a study of shared T cell receptors in the human thymus. The germline V gene has CDR1 SGHDT and CDR2 YYEEEE. Trimming took 2 bases from V and 1 from J; bases not matched to a gene: 8. The CDR3 contains 16 residues. The table came from immunoSEQ multiplex PCR; TCRdb's copy has only in-frame clones and leaves some out. The sample has more than 550,000 clones; about 90% are singletons. This sample also belongs to another study, concerning human thymus T cells.

This chain connects TRBV5-6 to TRBJ1-1, with 7 nucleotides matching TRBD1. The sequenced material came from thymocytes. This TCR was recovered from a boy under two years old with a congenital heart defect. The CDR3 region is CASSFPGDSSNTEAFF. DNA of the CDR3: TGTGCCAGCAGCTTTCCAGGGGACAGTTCGAACACTGAAGCTTTCTTT.